This T cell receptor (beta chain) originates from a study of blood T cell repertoires in COVID-19. Study at large: Researchers got acute and convalescent COVID-19 samples from the United States, Italy and Spain. From T cells, B-cell-depleted T cells, or PBMCs came the material, which was cDNA or gDNA.

As originally analysed: Cell counts per sample came from amplifying reference gene primers. The protocol was immunoSEQ multiplex PCR, while the TCRdb copy is restricted to in-frame clones and leaves out a portion. That table supplies the V and J calls and clone size; D and trimming were determined from the DNA. The table has 150,000 to 200,000 clones, over 85% seen once. Only one count was recorded for this clone. The CDR3 loop spans 12 amino acids. The germline V and J ends were trimmed by 6 bases and 11 bases, with 14 bases remaining between them. From germline, CDR1 is SNHLY and CDR2 FYNNEI. The genes are TRBV2 and TRBJ2-1; possible D gene TRBD2, 6 bases. Sample: peripheral blood. The source is a man aged 60 to 69 with active or convalescent COVID-19. The CDR3 loop reads CASRGWGLQQFF. DNA for the CDR3: TGTGCCAGCAGAGGGTGGGGACTTCAGCAGTTCTTC. The full variable domain, completed using reference TRBV2 and TRBJ2-1, is EPEVTQTPSHQVTQMGQEVILRCVPISNHLYFYWYRQILGQKVEFLVSFYNNEISEKSEIFDDQFSVERPDGSNFTLKIRSTKLEDSAMYFCASRGWGLQQFFGPGTRLTVL.